A selection of T cell receptor beta chains follows, all from one sample in a study of post-analysis software for immune sequencing data. TCRdb called the PCR reads again in MiXCR, with one record for every CDR3 protein. There are more than 450,000 distinct CDR3 sequences in the sample; around 40% occur only once, and approximately 1.7% lies in the top ten. What was sequenced was blood. The receptors were sampled from a girl under 18 with multiple sclerosis. Each CDR3 is given with its conserved first and last residue. The order of the fields is CDR3 protein, CDR3 DNA, clone size, J gene, V gene, D gene. The D gene is left open where the match is weak. Size tells how often a clone was seen (once, few, many) or the class of an expanded clone, and some rows leave it out.

cdr3_aa: CSAREGYGLAGENQYF
cdr3_nt: TGCAGTGCTAGAGAGGGTTACGGACTAGCGGGGGAGAATCAGTACTTC
clone_size: .
j_call: TRBJ2-7
v_call: TRBV20-1
d_call: TRBD2

cdr3_aa: CASGVTSTDTQYF
cdr3_nt: TGTGCGAGCGGGGTTACTAGCACAGATACGCAGTATTTT
clone_size: .
j_call: TRBJ2-3
v_call: TRBV9
d_call: TRBD2

cdr3_aa: CSARPQGAGGTEAFF
cdr3_nt: TGCAGTGCTAGACCTCAGGGGGCCGGGGGGACTGAAGCTTTCTTT
clone_size: .
j_call: TRBJ1-1
v_call: TRBV20-1
d_call: TRBD1

cdr3_aa: CSVENVRYEQYF
cdr3_nt: TGCAGCGTTGAAAATGTTAGGTACGAGCAGTACTTC
clone_size: .
j_call: TRBJ2-7
v_call: TRBV29-1
d_call: .

cdr3_aa: CASSQRGVAGKTEQYF
cdr3_nt: TGTGCCAGCAGCCAGAGGGGAGTAGCGGGGAAAACCGAGCAGTACTTC
clone_size: .
j_call: TRBJ2-7
v_call: TRBV12-3/TRBV12-4
d_call: TRBD2

cdr3_aa: CASSQSRGTSTLPTYEQYF
cdr3_nt: TGTGCCAGCAGCCAATCCAGGGGGACATCGACCCTTCCTACCTACGAGCAGTACTTC
clone_size: few
j_call: TRBJ2-7
v_call: TRBV3-1
d_call: TRBD1

cdr3_aa: CASSSPEGIRTYEQYF
cdr3_nt: TGTGCCAGCAGCTCCCCCGAAGGGATACGAACCTACGAGCAGTACTTC
clone_size: few
j_call: TRBJ2-7
v_call: TRBV7-8
d_call: .

cdr3_aa: CAISESSGGIYGHTF
cdr3_nt: TGTGCCATCAGTGAGTCTTCAGGGGGCATCTATGGCCACACCTTC
clone_size: .
j_call: TRBJ1-2
v_call: TRBV10-3
d_call: TRBD1

cdr3_aa: CASSLPDRGTYEQYF
cdr3_nt: TGTGCCAGCAGTTTACCGGACAGGGGTACCTACGAGCAGTACTTC
clone_size: few
j_call: TRBJ2-7
v_call: TRBV28
d_call: TRBD1

cdr3_aa: CASTQGGGTDTQYF
cdr3_nt: TGTGCCAGCACCCAGGGGGGGGGCACAGATACGCAGTATTTT
clone_size: few
j_call: TRBJ2-3
v_call: TRBV6-5
d_call: .

cdr3_aa: CASSQEGPRDEKLFF
cdr3_nt: TGCGCCAGCAGCCAAGAAGGACCCCGAGATGAAAAACTGTTTTTT
clone_size: many
j_call: TRBJ1-4
v_call: TRBV4-1
d_call: .

cdr3_aa: CASIRVGSVWGEQFF
cdr3_nt: TGTGCCAGCATAAGGGTTGGGTCGGTATGGGGTGAGCAGTTCTTC
clone_size: .
j_call: TRBJ2-1
v_call: TRBV6-6
d_call: .

cdr3_aa: CSARVRVQGSGEQYF
cdr3_nt: TGCAGTGCTAGAGTTAGGGTACAGGGGTCGGGTGAGCAGTACTTC
clone_size: .
j_call: TRBJ2-7
v_call: TRBV20-1
d_call: TRBD1

cdr3_aa: CASSLRRAQYF
cdr3_nt: TGTGCCAGCAGCCTTCGGAGGGCCCAGTACTTC
clone_size: few
j_call: TRBJ2-5
v_call: TRBV12-3/TRBV12-4
d_call: .

cdr3_aa: CSAGRGAVHEQFF
cdr3_nt: TGCAGTGCGGGGCGGGGGGCCGTCCATGAGCAGTTCTTC
clone_size: .
j_call: TRBJ2-1
v_call: TRBV20-1
d_call: TRBD2

cdr3_aa: CASRTSGSVSEQYF
cdr3_nt: TGTGCCAGCAGGACTAGCGGGAGTGTAAGTGAGCAGTACTTC
clone_size: .
j_call: TRBJ2-5
v_call: TRBV6-5
d_call: TRBD2

cdr3_aa: CSVRTGGVNQPQHF
cdr3_nt: TGCAGTGTCAGAACAGGGGGCGTCAATCAGCCCCAGCATTTT
clone_size: .
j_call: TRBJ1-5
v_call: TRBV20-1
d_call: TRBD1

cdr3_aa: CASSQVYRVGWISYEQYF
cdr3_nt: TGCGCCAGCAGCCAAGTTTATCGAGTCGGGTGGATCTCCTACGAGCAGTACTTC
clone_size: few
j_call: TRBJ2-7
v_call: TRBV4-1
d_call: .

cdr3_aa: CASSRSREPTYEQYF
cdr3_nt: TGCGCCAGCAGTAGGTCTAGGGAGCCAACCTACGAGCAGTACTTC
clone_size: .
j_call: TRBJ2-7
v_call: TRBV5-1
d_call: .

cdr3_aa: CSVGRTGEAFF
cdr3_nt: TGCAGCGTTGGCCGGACAGGGGAAGCTTTCTTT
clone_size: few
j_call: TRBJ1-1
v_call: TRBV29-1
d_call: TRBD1

cdr3_aa: CASSIRQVEGYTF
cdr3_nt: TGTGCCAGCAGTATACGACAGGTTGAGGGCTACACCTTC
clone_size: .
j_call: TRBJ1-2
v_call: TRBV12-3/TRBV12-4
d_call: .

cdr3_aa: CASSRAGSTDTQYF
cdr3_nt: TGTGCCAGCAGTCGGGCCGGGTCCACAGATACGCAGTATTTT
clone_size: .
j_call: TRBJ2-3
v_call: TRBV7-3
d_call: .

cdr3_aa: CASSVSSGNTGELFF
cdr3_nt: TGCGCCAGCAGTGTTTCTAGCGGGAACACCGGGGAGCTGTTTTTT
clone_size: .
j_call: TRBJ2-2
v_call: TRBV10-1
d_call: TRBD2

cdr3_aa: CARDLQGISRVYEQYF
cdr3_nt: TGTGCCAGAGACCTACAGGGGATCTCAAGAGTCTACGAGCAGTACTTC
clone_size: .
j_call: TRBJ2-7
v_call: TRBV25-1
d_call: TRBD1

cdr3_aa: CASSWNNYGYTF
cdr3_nt: TGCGCCAGCAGCTGGAATAACTATGGCTACACCTTC
clone_size: few
j_call: TRBJ1-2
v_call: TRBV5-1
d_call: .

cdr3_aa: CASSLGLATNEKLFF
cdr3_nt: TGTGCCAGCAGCTTGGGACTTGCAACTAATGAAAAACTGTTTTTT
clone_size: few
j_call: TRBJ1-4
v_call: TRBV7-9
d_call: .

cdr3_aa: CAISESVPGESGGYTF
cdr3_nt: TGTGCCATCAGTGAGTCAGTTCCAGGGGAGTCGGGGGGCTACACCTTC
clone_size: .
j_call: TRBJ1-2
v_call: TRBV10-3
d_call: .

cdr3_aa: CATSAIGQDNEQFF
cdr3_nt: TGTGCCACCAGTGCAATAGGGCAGGACAATGAGCAGTTCTTC
clone_size: once
j_call: TRBJ2-1
v_call: TRBV24-1
d_call: .

cdr3_aa: CASSLENGYNEQFF
cdr3_nt: TGTGCCAGCAGCTTAGAGAACGGCTACAATGAGCAGTTCTTC
clone_size: few
j_call: TRBJ2-1
v_call: TRBV11-2
d_call: .

cdr3_aa: CASRPPGGHGYTF
cdr3_nt: TGTGCCAGCAGACCCCCTGGGGGCCATGGCTACACCTTC
clone_size: .
j_call: TRBJ1-2
v_call: TRBV27
d_call: .

cdr3_aa: CATAQGIGNQPQHF
cdr3_nt: TGTGCCACCGCTCAGGGTATAGGCAATCAGCCCCAGCATTTT
clone_size: .
j_call: TRBJ1-5
v_call: TRBV10-3
d_call: .

cdr3_aa: CASSLRTSGLGQYF
cdr3_nt: TGTGCCAGCAGCCTTAGGACTAGCGGACTTGGGCAGTACTTC
clone_size: .
j_call: TRBJ2-7
v_call: TRBV3-1
d_call: TRBD2

cdr3_aa: CASSPFVAYGYTF
cdr3_nt: TGTGCCAGCAGCCCTTTCGTAGCGTATGGCTACACCTTC
clone_size: few
j_call: TRBJ1-2
v_call: TRBV6-2/TRBV6-3
d_call: .

cdr3_aa: CASSQDPSSLDIQYF
cdr3_nt: TGTGCCAGCAGCCAAGATCCCTCGAGCTTAGACATTCAGTACTTC
clone_size: .
j_call: TRBJ2-4
v_call: TRBV3-1
d_call: .

cdr3_aa: CATSGGGEVTDTQYF
cdr3_nt: TGTGCCACCAGTGGAGGTGGAGAGGTAACAGATACGCAGTATTTT
clone_size: few
j_call: TRBJ2-3
v_call: TRBV24-1
d_call: .

cdr3_aa: CASSGMTGEETQYF
cdr3_nt: TGTGCCAGCAGCGGTATGACAGGGGAAGAGACCCAGTACTTC
clone_size: few
j_call: TRBJ2-5
v_call: TRBV5-6
d_call: TRBD1

cdr3_aa: CASSLTSGTGGAGSEAFF
cdr3_nt: TGTGCCAGCAGCCTTACCTCCGGGACAGGGGGCGCGGGGTCTGAAGCTTTCTTT
clone_size: .
j_call: TRBJ1-1
v_call: TRBV4-2
d_call: TRBD1

cdr3_aa: CASKGATGEQYF
cdr3_nt: TGTGCCAGCAAGGGGGCAACGGGGGAGCAGTACTTC
clone_size: .
j_call: TRBJ2-7
v_call: TRBV6-5
d_call: TRBD1

cdr3_aa: CASGQESPGLAISSYEQYF
cdr3_nt: TGTGCCAGCGGCCAAGAATCCCCTGGACTCGCTATAAGCTCCTACGAGCAGTACTTC
clone_size: .
j_call: TRBJ2-7
v_call: TRBV3-1
d_call: .

cdr3_aa: CASGIGGTARVHEQYF
cdr3_nt: TGTGCCTCAGGGATAGGGGGGACAGCTAGGGTCCACGAGCAGTACTTC
clone_size: .
j_call: TRBJ2-7
v_call: TRBV7-2
d_call: .

cdr3_aa: CATSRGLAGAQETQYF
cdr3_nt: TGTGCCACCAGCAGAGGACTAGCGGGGGCCCAAGAGACCCAGTACTTC
clone_size: few
j_call: TRBJ2-5
v_call: TRBV15
d_call: TRBD2

cdr3_aa: CASGRLAGANEQYF
cdr3_nt: TGCGCCAGCGGCCGACTAGCGGGAGCCAATGAGCAGTACTTC
clone_size: .
j_call: TRBJ2-5
v_call: TRBV5-1
d_call: TRBD2

cdr3_aa: CASSRQRGNYEQYF
cdr3_nt: TGCGCCAGCAGCCGACAGCGGGGGAACTACGAGCAGTACTTC
clone_size: few
j_call: TRBJ2-7
v_call: TRBV5-1
d_call: TRBD2

cdr3_aa: CATSRGGGTDTQYF
cdr3_nt: TGTGCCACCAGCAGGGGCGGGGGAACAGATACGCAGTATTTT
clone_size: .
j_call: TRBJ2-3
v_call: TRBV15
d_call: TRBD2

cdr3_aa: CASSFLAGEQFF
cdr3_nt: TGTGCCAGCAGCTTTCTGGCGGGAGAGCAGTTCTTC
clone_size: few
j_call: TRBJ2-1
v_call: TRBV7-9
d_call: .

cdr3_aa: CAISDIGDYEQYF
cdr3_nt: TGTGCCATCAGTGATATCGGGGACTACGAGCAGTACTTC
clone_size: .
j_call: TRBJ2-7
v_call: TRBV10-3
d_call: .

cdr3_aa: CASSRTMNTEAFF
cdr3_nt: TGTGCCAGCAGTCGGACCATGAACACTGAAGCTTTCTTT
clone_size: few
j_call: TRBJ1-1
v_call: TRBV6-1
d_call: .

cdr3_aa: CSARDGRGATDTQYF
cdr3_nt: TGCAGTGCTAGAGATGGGCGGGGGGCGACAGATACGCAGTATTTT
clone_size: few
j_call: TRBJ2-3
v_call: TRBV20-1
d_call: TRBD2

cdr3_aa: CAGSPGAERGDTQYF
cdr3_nt: TGTGCCGGCAGCCCAGGTGCGGAGAGGGGAGATACGCAGTATTTT
clone_size: .
j_call: TRBJ2-3
v_call: TRBV7-2
d_call: .

cdr3_aa: CASSNGLAGGMDEQYF
cdr3_nt: TGTGCCAGCAGCAACGGACTAGCGGGGGGCATGGACGAGCAGTACTTC
clone_size: .
j_call: TRBJ2-7
v_call: TRBV11-2
d_call: TRBD2

cdr3_aa: CASSQASGQANGYTF
cdr3_nt: TGCGCCAGCAGCCAAGCGTCGGGACAGGCCAACGGCTACACCTTC
clone_size: .
j_call: TRBJ1-2
v_call: TRBV4-1
d_call: TRBD1

cdr3_aa: CDSSITYEQYF
cdr3_nt: TGTGACAGCAGTATTACCTACGAGCAGTACTTC
clone_size: once
j_call: TRBJ2-7
v_call: TRBV12-3/TRBV12-4
d_call: .

cdr3_aa: CALAGTGTPYNEQFF
cdr3_nt: TGTGCCTTAGCAGGGACAGGAACACCCTACAATGAGCAGTTCTTC
clone_size: few
j_call: TRBJ2-1
v_call: TRBV7-8
d_call: TRBD1